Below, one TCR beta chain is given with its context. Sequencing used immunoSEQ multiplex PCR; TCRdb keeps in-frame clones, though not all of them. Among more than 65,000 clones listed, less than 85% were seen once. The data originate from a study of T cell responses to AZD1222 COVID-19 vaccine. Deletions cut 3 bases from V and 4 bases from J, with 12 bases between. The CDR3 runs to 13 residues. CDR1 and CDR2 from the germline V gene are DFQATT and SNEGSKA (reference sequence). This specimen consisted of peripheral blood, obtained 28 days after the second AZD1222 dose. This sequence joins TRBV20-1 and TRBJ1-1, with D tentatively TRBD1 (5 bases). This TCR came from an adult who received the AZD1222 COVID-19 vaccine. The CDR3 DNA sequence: TGCAGTGCTAGTTTTGAGGGACCCACTGAAGCTTTCTTT. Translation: CSASFEGPTEAFF.